This TCR beta chain was obtained from a study of T cells expressing NK-cell markers. cDNA encoding TCR beta was synthesized via 5'RACE template switching incorporating UMIs. TCRdb re-analyzed the 5' RACE reads; it lists each CDR3 protein once, without DNA. The listing records 350,000 to 400,000 distinct CDR3 sequences. As to this clonotype: The antigen is undetermined.

This CDR3 region has 16 residues. Germline CDR1 SGHRS, CDR2 YFSETQ. Overall study findings and caveats: More than five donors had dominant NKG2C+ clonotypes that comprised about 1.0-7.5% of their CD8+ T cells. There remained a lack of clarity about HCMV specificity of expanded NKG2C+ T cell clones.

The sample comprised blood T cells: a sorted CD56 or NKG2C T cell subset, CD4+ or CD8+ T cells, or bulk PBMC T cells (not recorded which). The rearrangement uses TRBV5-1 and TRBJ2-1; absent DNA, TCRdb's TRBD2 call cannot be checked. The receptor comes from a woman in her forties or fifties in good health. CDR3 loop: CASSLGLAVGMNEQFF.